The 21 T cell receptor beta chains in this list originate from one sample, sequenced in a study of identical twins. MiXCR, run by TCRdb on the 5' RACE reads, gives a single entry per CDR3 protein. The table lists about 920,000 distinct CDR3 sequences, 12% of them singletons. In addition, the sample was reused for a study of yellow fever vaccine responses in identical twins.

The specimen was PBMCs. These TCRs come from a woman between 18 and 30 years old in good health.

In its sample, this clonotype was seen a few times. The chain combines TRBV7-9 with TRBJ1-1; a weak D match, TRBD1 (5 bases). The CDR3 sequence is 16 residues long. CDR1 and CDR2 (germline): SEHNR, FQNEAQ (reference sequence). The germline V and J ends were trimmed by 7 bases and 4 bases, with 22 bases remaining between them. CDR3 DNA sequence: TGTGCCAGCACCCCTATTCGGGAGGGGTGGGGCACTGAAGCTTTCTTT. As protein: CASTPIREGWGTEAFF.

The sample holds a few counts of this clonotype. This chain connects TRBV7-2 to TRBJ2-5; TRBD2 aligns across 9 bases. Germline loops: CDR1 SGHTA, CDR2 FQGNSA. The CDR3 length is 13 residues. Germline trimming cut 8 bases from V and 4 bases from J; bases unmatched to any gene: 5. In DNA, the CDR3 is TGTGCCAGCGCGGGGGGGGAAGGAGAGACCCAGTACTTC. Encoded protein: CASAGGEGETQYF.

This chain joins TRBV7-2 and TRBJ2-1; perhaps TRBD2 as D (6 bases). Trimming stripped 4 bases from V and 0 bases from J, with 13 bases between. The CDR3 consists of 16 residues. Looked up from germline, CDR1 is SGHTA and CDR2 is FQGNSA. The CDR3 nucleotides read TGTGCCAGCAGCTCTTGGGGGGTGAGCTCCTACAATGAGCAGTTCTTC. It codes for CASSSWGVSSYNEQFF.

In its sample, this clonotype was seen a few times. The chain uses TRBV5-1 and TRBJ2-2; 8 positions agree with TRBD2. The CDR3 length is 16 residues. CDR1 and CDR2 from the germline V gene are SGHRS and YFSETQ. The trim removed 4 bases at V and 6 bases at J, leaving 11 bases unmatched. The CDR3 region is CASSGTRGGAAGELFF. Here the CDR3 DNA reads TGCGCCAGCAGCGGTACACGGGGGGGCGCGGCCGGGGAGCTGTTTTTT.

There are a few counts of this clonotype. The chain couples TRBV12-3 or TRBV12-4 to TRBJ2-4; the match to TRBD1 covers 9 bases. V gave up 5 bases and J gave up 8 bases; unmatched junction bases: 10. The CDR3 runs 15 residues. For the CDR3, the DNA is TGTGCCAGCAGTCCGTTCGCGGGACAGGGAGACATTCAGTACTTC. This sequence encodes CASSPFAGQGDIQYF.

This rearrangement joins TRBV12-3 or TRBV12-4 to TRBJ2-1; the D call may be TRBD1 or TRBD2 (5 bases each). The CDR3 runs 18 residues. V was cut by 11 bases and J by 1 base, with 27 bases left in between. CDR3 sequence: CACCSIVGARNSYNEQFF. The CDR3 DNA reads TGTGCCTGCTGTTCCATTGTCGGGGCCCGGAATTCCTACAATGAGCAGTTCTTC.

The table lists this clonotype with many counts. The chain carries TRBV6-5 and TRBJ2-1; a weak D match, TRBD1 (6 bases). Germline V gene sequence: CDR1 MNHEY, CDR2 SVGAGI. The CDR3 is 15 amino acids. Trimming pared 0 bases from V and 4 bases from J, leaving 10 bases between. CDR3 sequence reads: CASSYSQGRYNEQFF. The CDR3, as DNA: TGTGCCAGCAGTTACTCTCAGGGGCGATACAATGAGCAGTTCTTC.

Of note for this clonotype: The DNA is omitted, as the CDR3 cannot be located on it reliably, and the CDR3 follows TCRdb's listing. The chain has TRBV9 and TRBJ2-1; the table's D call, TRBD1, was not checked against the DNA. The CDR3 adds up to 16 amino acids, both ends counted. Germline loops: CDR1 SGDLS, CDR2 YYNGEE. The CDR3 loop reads CASSTSGQLSYNEQFF.

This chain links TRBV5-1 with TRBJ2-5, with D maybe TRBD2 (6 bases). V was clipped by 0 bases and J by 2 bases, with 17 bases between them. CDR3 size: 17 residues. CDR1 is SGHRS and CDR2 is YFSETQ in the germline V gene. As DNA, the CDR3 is TGCGCCAGCAGCTTGGGCGTCGGAGGGCAGACGCAAGAGACCCAGTACTTC. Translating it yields CASSLGVGGQTQETQYF. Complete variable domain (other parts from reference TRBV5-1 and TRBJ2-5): KAGVTQTPRYLIKTRGQQVTLSCSPISGHRSVSWYQQTPGQGLQFLFEYFSETQRNKGNFPGRFSGRQFSNSRSEMNVSTLELGDSALYLCASSLGVGGQTQETQYFGPGTRLLVL.

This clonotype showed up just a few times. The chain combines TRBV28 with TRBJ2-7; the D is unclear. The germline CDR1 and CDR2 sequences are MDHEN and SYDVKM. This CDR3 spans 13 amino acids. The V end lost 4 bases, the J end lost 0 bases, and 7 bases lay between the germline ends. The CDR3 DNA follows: TGTGCCAGCAGTTCAGTAAGCTCCTACGAGCAGTACTTC. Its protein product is CASSSVSSYEQYF.

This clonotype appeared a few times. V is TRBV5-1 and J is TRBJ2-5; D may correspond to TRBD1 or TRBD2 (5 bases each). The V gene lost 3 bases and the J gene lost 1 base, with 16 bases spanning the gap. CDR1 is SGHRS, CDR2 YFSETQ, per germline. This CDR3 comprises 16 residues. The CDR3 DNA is TGCGCCAGCAGCTCTCCATACCGGGACGCCCAAGAGACCCAGTACTTC. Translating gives CASSSPYRDAQETQYF. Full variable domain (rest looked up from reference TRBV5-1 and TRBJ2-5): KAGVTQTPRYLIKTRGQQVTLSCSPISGHRSVSWYQQTPGQGLQFLFEYFSETQRNKGNFPGRFSGRQFSNSRSEMNVSTLELGDSALYLCASSSPYRDAQETQYFGPGTRLLVL.

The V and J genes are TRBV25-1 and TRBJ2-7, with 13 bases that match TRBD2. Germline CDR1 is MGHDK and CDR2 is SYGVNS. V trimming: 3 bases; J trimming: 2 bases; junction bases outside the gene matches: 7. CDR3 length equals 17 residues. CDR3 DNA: TGTGCCAGCAGTGACGACCAGGGACTAGCGGGACCCTACGAGCAGTACTTC. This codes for CASSDDQGLAGPYEQYF.

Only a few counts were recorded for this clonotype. Here the CDR3 reads CASSFRLATTGELFF. The CDR3 nucleotides read TGTGCCAGCAGCTTTAGACTAGCTACGACCGGGGAGCTGTTTTTT. The chain combines TRBV7-8 with TRBJ2-2, with TRBD2 matching over 7 bases. V lost 3 bases to trimming and J lost 5 bases; unmatched junction nucleotides: 6. The CDR3 totals 15 residues. Germline loops: CDR1 SGHVS, CDR2 FQNEAQ.

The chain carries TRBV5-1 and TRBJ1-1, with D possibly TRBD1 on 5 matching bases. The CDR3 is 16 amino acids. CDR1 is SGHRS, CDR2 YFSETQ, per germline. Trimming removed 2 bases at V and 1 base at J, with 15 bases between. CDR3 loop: CASSFGGVRANTEAFF. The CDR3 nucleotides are TGCGCCAGCAGCTTTGGCGGGGTCAGGGCGAACACTGAAGCTTTCTTT.

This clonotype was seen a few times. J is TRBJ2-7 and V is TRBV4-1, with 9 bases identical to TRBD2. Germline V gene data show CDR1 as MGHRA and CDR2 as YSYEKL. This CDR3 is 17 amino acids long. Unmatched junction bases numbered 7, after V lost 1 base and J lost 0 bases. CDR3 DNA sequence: TGCGCCAGCAGCCAAGTTTCTAGCGGGACACTCTCCTACGAGCAGTACTTC. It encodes CASSQVSSGTLSYEQYF.

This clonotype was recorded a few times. This chain's CDR3 is CASSLEGINSPLHF. For the CDR3, the DNA is TGTGCCAGCAGCTTAGAGGGAATTAATTCACCCCTCCACTTT. This chain links TRBV11-2 with TRBJ1-6, with D uncertain. The CDR3 loop spans 14 amino acids. V was shortened by 0 bases and J by 6 bases, with 6 bases between the two germline ends. CDR1 is SGHAT and CDR2 is FQNNGV in the germline V gene.

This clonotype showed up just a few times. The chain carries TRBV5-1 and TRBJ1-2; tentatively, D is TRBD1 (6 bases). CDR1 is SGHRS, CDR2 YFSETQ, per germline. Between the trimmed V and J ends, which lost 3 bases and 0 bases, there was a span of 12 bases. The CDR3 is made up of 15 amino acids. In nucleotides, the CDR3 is TGCGCCAGCAGCTCCCGACAGGATGCTAACTATGGCTACACCTTC. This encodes CASSSRQDANYGYTF.

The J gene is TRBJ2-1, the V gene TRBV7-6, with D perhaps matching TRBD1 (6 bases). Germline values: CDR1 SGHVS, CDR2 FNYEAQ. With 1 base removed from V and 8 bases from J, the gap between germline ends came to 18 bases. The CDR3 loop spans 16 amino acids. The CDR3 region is CASSLEGRGSKDEQFF. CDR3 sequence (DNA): TGTGCCAGCAGCTTAGAGGGCAGGGGCAGTAAGGATGAGCAGTTCTTC.

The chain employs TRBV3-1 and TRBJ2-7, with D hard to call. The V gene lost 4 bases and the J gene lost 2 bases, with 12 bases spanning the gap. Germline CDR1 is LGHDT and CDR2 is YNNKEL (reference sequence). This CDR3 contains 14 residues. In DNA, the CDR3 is TGTGCCAGCAGCCTAAGCACCCCCCCCTACGAGCAGTACTTC. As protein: CASSLSTPPYEQYF.

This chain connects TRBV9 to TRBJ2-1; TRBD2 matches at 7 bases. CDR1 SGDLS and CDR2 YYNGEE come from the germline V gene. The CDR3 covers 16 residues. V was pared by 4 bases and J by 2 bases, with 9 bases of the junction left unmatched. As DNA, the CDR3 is TGTGCCAGCAGCCCCCAAGGCGGGAGTACCTACAATGAGCAGTTCTTC. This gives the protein CASSPQGGSTYNEQFF.

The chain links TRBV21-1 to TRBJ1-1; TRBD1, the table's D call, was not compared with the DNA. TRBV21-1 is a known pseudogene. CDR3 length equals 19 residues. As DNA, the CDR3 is TGTGCCAGCAGCTCAAAGGCGAAGGGGACAGGGTGGGGAGTCACTGAAGCTTTCTTT. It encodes CASSSKAKGTGWGVTEAFF.